This T cell receptor (beta chain) was identified in a study of T cell changes during pregnancy in multiple sclerosis. The CDR3 length is 12 residues. Germline V gene sequence: CDR1 GTSNPN, CDR2 SVGIG (reference sequence). The V gene lost 6 bases and the J gene lost 8 bases, with 16 bases spanning the gap. Profiled with immunoSEQ multiplex PCR; TCRdb holds only in-frame clones, not every one. The sample lists around 50,000 clones, around 91% occurring once. The source was CD8+ T cells from peripheral blood mononuclear cells, collected in the second trimester of pregnancy. The rearrangement links TRBV30 to TRBJ1-2; D uncertain. The TCR sequence derives from a female donor with multiple sclerosis, enrolled in a pregnancy study. The CDR3 region is CACPVTVRGYTF. The CDR3 DNA reads as TGTGCCTGCCCGGTGACGGTGAGGGGCTACACCTTC.